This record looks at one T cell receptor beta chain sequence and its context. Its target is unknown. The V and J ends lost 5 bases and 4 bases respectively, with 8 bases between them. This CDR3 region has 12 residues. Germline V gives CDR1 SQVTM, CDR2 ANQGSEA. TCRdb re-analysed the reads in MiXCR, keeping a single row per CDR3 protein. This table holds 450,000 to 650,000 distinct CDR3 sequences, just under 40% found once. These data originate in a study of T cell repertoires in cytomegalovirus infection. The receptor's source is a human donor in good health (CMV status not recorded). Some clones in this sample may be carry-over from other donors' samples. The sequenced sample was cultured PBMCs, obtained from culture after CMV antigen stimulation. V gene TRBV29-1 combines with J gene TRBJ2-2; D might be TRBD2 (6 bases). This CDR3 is CSVMEGTGELFF. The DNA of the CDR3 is TGCAGCGTTATGGAGGGCACCGGGGAGCTGTTTTTT.